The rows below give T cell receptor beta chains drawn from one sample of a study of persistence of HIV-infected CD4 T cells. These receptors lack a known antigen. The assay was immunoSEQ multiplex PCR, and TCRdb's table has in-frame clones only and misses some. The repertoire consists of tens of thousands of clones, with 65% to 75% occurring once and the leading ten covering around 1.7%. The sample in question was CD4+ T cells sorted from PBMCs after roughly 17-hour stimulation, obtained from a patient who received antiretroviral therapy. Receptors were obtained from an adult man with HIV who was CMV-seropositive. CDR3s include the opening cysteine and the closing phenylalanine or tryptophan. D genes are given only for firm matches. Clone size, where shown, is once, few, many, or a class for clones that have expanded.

TGCAGCGGATCGGACAGGGCGAATGGCTACACCTTC	CSGSDRANGYTF	TRBV29-1	NA	TRBD1	TRBJ1-2
TGCGCCAGCAGCCCGGGGGACTCCCCCTACGAGCAGTACTTC	CASSPGDSPYEQYF	TRBV5-1	few	NA	TRBJ2-7
TGTGCCAGCAGCCTTACTCGGACGGGCAACATTCAGTACTTC	CASSLTRTGNIQYF	TRBV2	once	NA	TRBJ2-4
TGTGCCAGCAGTGAAGAAAGTCAAACCGGGAACATTCAGTACTTC	CASSEESQTGNIQYF	TRBV6-1	few	NA	TRBJ2-4
TGTGCCAGCAGTTCCCGAGTGAATTCACCCCTCCACTTT	CASSSRVNSPLHF	TRBV6-5	NA	NA	TRBJ1-6
TGTGCCAGCCGAATGGGTGGTGCGACTAATGAAAAACTGTTTTTT	CASRMGGATNEKLFF	TRBV6-5	NA	NA	TRBJ1-4
TGCGCCAGCAGCCCTACAGGGGGCGCGGACTATGGCTACACCTTC	CASSPTGGADYGYTF	TRBV5-1	few	TRBD1	TRBJ1-2
TGTGCCAGCAGGACCGGGACAGGGGATGCCGAAGCTTTCTTT	CASRTGTGDAEAFF	TRBV6-5	NA	TRBD1	TRBJ1-1
TGTGCCAGCACCTATAGCGGAGATACGCAGTATTTT	CASTYSGDTQYF	TRBV7-9	NA	NA	TRBJ2-3
TGTGCCAGCAGCCAGGACAGGGGCAATCAGCCCCAGCATTTT	CASSQDRGNQPQHF	TRBV5-5	NA	TRBD1	TRBJ1-5
TGTGCCAGCAGGAGGGCTACCTACGAGCAGTACTTC	CASRRATYEQYF	TRBV2	NA	NA	TRBJ2-7
TGTGCCAGCAGCTTGCCGGGAAGATCAGATACGCAGTATTTT	CASSLPGRSDTQYF	TRBV5-4	NA	NA	TRBJ2-3
TGTGCCAGCAGTTTTAGGGACAGGTCCTACGAGCAGTACTTC	CASSFRDRSYEQYF	TRBV28	NA	TRBD1	TRBJ2-7
TGTGCCAGCAGGAGGACTGAGAACTCCGGGGAGCTGTTTTTT	CASRRTENSGELFF	TRBV6-5	once	NA	TRBJ2-2
TGTGCCAGCAGTGCTCGACAGGGGACGAACACTGAAGCTTTCTTT	CASSARQGTNTEAFF	TRBV2	NA	TRBD1	TRBJ1-1
TGTGCCAGCAGCTTAGAAGCGTCCGGCCTGCGGGGTTCACCCCTCCACTTT	CASSLEASGLRGSPLHF	TRBV7-8	NA	NA	TRBJ1-6
TGTGCCAGTAGTATAGATCCAGGACAGCCCCAGCATTTT	CASSIDPGQPQHF	TRBV19	few	NA	TRBJ1-5
TGTGCCAGTAGTCAATCGGGCGGCGGTGACGAGCAGTACTTC	CASSQSGGGDEQYF	TRBV19	few	NA	TRBJ2-7
TGTGTCCTTCTTAAGCCGGCCAAAAACATTCAGTACTTC	CVLLKPAKNIQYF	TRBV9	few	NA	TRBJ2-4